The entry that follows covers one TCR beta chain sequence. These data come from a study of control samples from healthy donors and cancer patients. The V and J ends lost 5 bases and 0 bases respectively, with 8 bases between them. Germline V gene data show CDR1 as SGHAT and CDR2 as FQNNGV. This CDR3 comprises 14 residues. Here immunoSEQ multiplex PCR was the method, and the copy in TCRdb shows in-frame clones only, minus some. The sample lists 200,000 or so clones; roughly 94% were seen once. The chain links TRBV11-2 to TRBJ2-1, with no clear D. The material sequenced was blood. The receptor was derived from a man aged 50 to 60 in good health. This CDR3 reads CASSPVGSYNEQFF. The CDR3 coding sequence is TGTGCCAGCAGCCCCGTCGGCTCCTACAATGAGCAGTTCTTC.